The 30 T cell receptor beta chains below were found in one sample sequenced in a study of cytomegalovirus exposure and HLA in healthy donors (dated by TCRdb to about 2017). Library generation was performed with the immunoSEQ multiplex PCR assay. The multiplex PCR relied on a mix of 60 forward primers for TCR Vbeta segments and 13 reverse primers for TCR Jbeta segments. What TCRdb holds here is the immuneACCESS table cut down to in-frame rearrangements. Part of the clones is not present; checked against another copy, under half of the missing clones reflect an unresolved V gene, and the others are unexplained. The sample table records around 140,000 clones; about 80% of these occur just once. The ten largest make up 4.5% of the sample. What was sequenced was PBMCs. Receptor source: a man aged 40-49 years in good health and CMV-seronegative.

This clone was counted a single time. The chain joins TRBV28 to TRBJ1-4, with a possible D match to TRBD1 (6 bases). This CDR3 contains 14 residues. The ends were cut back, 7 bases at V and 0 bases at J, with 9 bases in the middle. Germline V CDR1 and CDR2: MDHEN, SYDVKM. The CDR3 nucleotides are TGTGCCAGCAACCAGGGGTCAACTAATGAAAAACTGTTTTTT. As protein: CASNQGSTNEKLFF.

The J gene is TRBJ1-3, the V gene TRBV14; D unresolved. This CDR3 spans 15 amino acids. V was clipped by 6 bases and J by 0 bases, with 12 bases between them. CDR1 is SGHDN and CDR2 is FVKESK in the germline V gene. The CDR3 DNA sequence: TGTGCCAGCAGTTTCATGGAGACCTCTGGAAACACCATATATTTT. Its translation: CASSFMETSGNTIYF. Drawing the rest from reference TRBV14 and TRBJ1-3, the complete variable domain is EAGVTQFPSHSVIEKGQTVTLRCDPISGHDNLYWYRRVMGKEIKFLLHFVKESKQDESGMPNNRFLAERTGGTYSTLKVQPAELEDSGVYFCASSFMETSGNTIYFGEGSWLTVV.

This chain links TRBV7-6 with TRBJ2-3; TRBD2 matches at 9 bases. CDR1 is SGHVS, CDR2 FNYEAQ, per germline. Losses at the gene ends were 2 bases for V and 3 bases for J; bases not matched to a gene: 3. The CDR3 consists of 15 residues. This CDR3 reads CASSLKRGATDTQYF. The DNA for the CDR3 is TGTGCCAGCAGCTTAAAGCGGGGGGCGACAGATACGCAGTATTTT.

This clone was detected only once. The chain joins TRBV6-6 to TRBJ1-2; D is possibly TRBD1 (6 bases). The CDR3 has 12 residues. The V and J ends lost 6 bases and 2 bases respectively, with 7 bases between them. Germline V gene lookup returns CDR1 MNHNY and CDR2 SVGAGI (reference sequence). The DNA for the CDR3 is TGTGCCAGCAGAACAGGGAACTATGGCTACACCTTC. Amino acids: CASRTGNYGYTF.

The CDR3 sequence is CASSLAVGGGVRDTQYF. DNA of the CDR3: TGCGCCAGCAGCTTGGCCGTTGGTGGGGGGGTGAGAGATACGCAGTATTTT. The chain links TRBV5-1 to TRBJ2-3; 7 nucleotides agree with TRBD2. Trimming took 0 bases from V and 5 from J; bases not matched to a gene: 12. CDR3 size: 17 residues. CDR1 is SGHRS, CDR2 YFSETQ, per germline.

This clone was recorded a few times. A junction boundary mismatches the germline segment, possibly from a read error. The chain has TRBV2 and TRBJ2-7; possibly TRBD1 for D (6 bases). The germline V gene encodes CDR1 SNHLY and CDR2 FYNNEI. CDR3 length: 12 amino acids. The chain's CDR3 is CASRAGQTKTLF. CDR3 in DNA: TGTGCCAGCAGGGCCGGACAGACTAAGACGCTCTTC.

The chain carries TRBV6-5 and TRBJ2-7; 9 nucleotides align to TRBD2. The CDR3 has 14 residues. With V trimmed by 6 bases and J by 1 base, 4 bases remained unmatched. CDR1 and CDR2 from the germline V gene are MNHEY and SVGAGI. In DNA form, the CDR3 reads TGTGCCAGCAGGACAGCGGGGGGATCCTACGAGCAGTACTTC. It specifies CASRTAGGSYEQYF.

J is TRBJ1-4 and V is TRBV5-5; TRBD1 matches 8 bases. The length of the CDR3 is 15 residues. CDR1 and CDR2 (germline): SGHKS, YYEKEE (reference sequence). V gave up 1 base and J gave up 8 bases; unmatched junction bases: 7. CDR3 protein: CASSLRQGAREKLFF. The CDR3 nucleotides are TGTGCCAGCAGCTTGAGGCAGGGGGCAAGAGAAAAACTGTTTTTT.

About this clone itself: An end of the junction differs from the germline gene, which may be a read error. The gene calls are TRBV11-2 and TRBJ2-5, with D tentatively TRBD2 (5 bases). The CDR3 consists of 14 residues. Germline values: CDR1 SGHAT, CDR2 FQNNGV. CDR3 nucleotides: TGTGCCAGCAGCATAGAGGCGGGTGGAGAGACCCAGTACTTC. As protein: CASSIEAGGETQYF.

The genes are TRBV28 and TRBJ1-2, with 11 bases matching TRBD1. After removal of 6 bases from V and 7 bases from J, the junction contained 4 bases not matched to a gene. This CDR3 region has 13 residues. The V gene's germline CDR1 is MDHEN and CDR2 SYDVKM. The CDR3, as DNA: TGTGCCAGCAGCTTGGACAGGGGGCTTGGCTACACCTTC. It codes for CASSLDRGLGYTF.

The J gene is TRBJ1-3, the V gene TRBV15; D gene ambiguous. With 6 bases removed from V and 4 bases from J, the gap between germline ends came to 4 bases. CDR1 is LNHNV and CDR2 is YYDKDF in the germline V gene (reference sequence). The CDR3 sequence is 11 residues long. The DNA for the CDR3 is TGTGCCACCAGTTCGGGAAACACCATATATTTT. It translates to CATSSGNTIYF. Full variable domain (missing parts from reference TRBV15 and TRBJ1-3): DAMVIQNPRYQVTQFGKPVTLSCSQTLNHNVMYWYQQKSSQAPKLLFHYYDKDFNNEADTPDNFQSRRPNTSFCFLDIRSPGLGDTAMYLCATSSGNTIYFGEGSWLTVV.

V usage is TRBV7-9 and J usage is TRBJ1-5; D possibly corresponds to TRBD1 (6 bases). The V gene lost 5 bases and the J gene lost 5 bases, with 13 bases spanning the gap. The CDR3 is made up of 14 amino acids. Germline V lookup: CDR1 SEHNR, CDR2 FQNEAQ (reference sequence). This CDR3 is CASSVGGTHQPQHF. CDR3 in DNA: TGTGCCAGCAGCGTGGGAGGGACACATCAGCCCCAGCATTTT.

The chain is built from TRBV29-1 and TRBJ1-2; TRBD1 is a possible D gene (5 bases). V was pared by 4 bases and J by 4 bases, with 7 bases between. CDR1 and CDR2 from the germline V gene are SQVTM and ANQGSEA. The CDR3 runs to 11 residues. The CDR3 DNA sequence: TGCAGCGTTGGGGGGGGCTATGGCTACACCTTC. Translation gives CSVGGGYGYTF.

The chain links TRBV4-2 to TRBJ1-4; possibly TRBD1 for D (6 bases). Trimming stripped 0 bases from V and 7 bases from J, with 15 bases between. Looked up from germline, CDR1 is LGHNA and CDR2 is YNFKEQ. CDR3 length: 16 residues. As DNA, the CDR3 is TGTGCCAGCAGCCAAGATTTGGGGGCAGGTAGTGAAAAACTGTTTTTT. Its protein product is CASSQDLGAGSEKLFF.

The chain links TRBV27 to TRBJ1-5; TRBD1 matches 7 bases. The CDR3 consists of 13 residues. CDR1 is MNHEY and CDR2 is SMNVEV in the germline V gene (reference sequence). The junction had 8 bases not matched to a gene; V was cut back by 4 bases and J by 11 bases. The CDR3 nucleotides read TGTGCCAGCAGTTCCGACAGGGAAGGAGCCCAGCATTTT. Its translation is CASSSDREGAQHF.

The V call is TRBV6-5, the J call TRBJ1-2, with 7 bases lining up with TRBD1. This CDR3 has 13 residues. Per the germline V gene, CDR1 is MNHEY and CDR2 is SVGAGI. J was trimmed by 9 bases and V by 5 bases; bases with no gene match: 9. The CDR3 sequence: CASSQTRQGRYTF. The CDR3 DNA reads TGTGCCAGCAGTCAAACTCGACAGGGCCGCTACACCTTC.

The chain links TRBV27 to TRBJ2-7, with 8 nucleotides matching TRBD1. The CDR3 is made up of 15 amino acids. CDR1 MNHEY and CDR2 SMNVEV come from the germline V gene (reference sequence). V lost 6 bases, J lost 3 bases, and 10 bases stayed unmatched. The CDR3 loop reads CASRTLRGPRYEQYF. The CDR3 nucleotides are TGTGCCAGCAGGACTCTCAGGGGGCCGCGCTACGAGCAGTACTTC.

This clone was found once. The V call is TRBV6-5, the J call TRBJ1-4; D is unclear. Trimming pared 0 bases from V and 0 bases from J, leaving 8 bases between. The CDR3 extends over 16 amino acids. Germline CDR1 and CDR2: MNHEY and SVGAGI. The CDR3 region has the DNA TGTGCCAGCAGTTACTCGGCCACAGCAACTAATGAAAAACTGTTTTTT. Translation gives CASSYSATATNEKLFF.

The genes are TRBV9 and TRBJ2-2; maybe TRBD1 (6 bases). V was clipped by 0 bases and J by 4 bases, with 10 bases between them. This CDR3 has 15 amino acids. The germline V gene has CDR1 SGDLS and CDR2 YYNGEE. The DNA of the CDR3 is TGTGCCAGCAGCGTAGCGGCAGGGGTCACCGGGGAGCTGTTTTTT. The encoded protein is CASSVAAGVTGELFF.

V and J are TRBV18 and TRBJ1-1, with D perhaps TRBD1 (6 bases). The length of the CDR3 is 14 residues. The V gene lost 3 bases and the J gene lost 1 base, with 9 bases spanning the gap. Germline V gene lookup returns CDR1 KGHSH and CDR2 LQKENI. The CDR3 spells CASSPMGQNTEAFF. The CDR3 bases are TGTGCCAGCTCACCCATGGGACAGAACACTGAAGCTTTCTTT.

This clone was seen once. J is TRBJ2-7 and V is TRBV2; D unclear. The V gene lost 7 bases and the J gene lost 4 bases, with 8 bases spanning the gap. This CDR3 spans 11 amino acids. Per germline, CDR1 SNHLY and CDR2 FYNNEI. Here the CDR3 reads CASNGFYEQYF. DNA of the CDR3: TGTGCCAGCAACGGGTTTTACGAGCAGTACTTC.

This chain uses TRBV7-2 with TRBJ2-5; D possibly corresponds to TRBD1 (5 bases). The V gene's germline CDR1 is SGHTA and CDR2 FQGNSA. The germline V and J ends were trimmed by 3 bases and 6 bases, with 11 bases remaining between them. There are 13 residues in the CDR3. CDR3 DNA: TGTGCCAGCAGCTTTGCAGGGAAGAAGACCCAGTACTTC. It encodes CASSFAGKKTQYF.

A note on this clone: One junction end does not reproduce the germline sequence, and a read error may be involved. The gene calls are TRBV14 and TRBJ1-6, with D perhaps matching TRBD1 (6 bases). The CDR3 contains 15 residues. The germline gives CDR1 SGHDN, CDR2 FVKESK. The CDR3 reads CASSQEGAYNSPLYF. The CDR3 region has the DNA TGTGCCAGCAGCCAAGAGGGGGCCTATAATTCACCCCTCTACTTT. Looking up the rest from reference TRBV14 and TRBJ1-6 gives the full variable domain: EAGVTQFPSHSVIEKGQTVTLRCDPISGHDNLYWYRRVMGKEIKFLLHFVKESKQDESGMPNNRFLAERTGGTYSTLKVQPAELEDSGVYFCASSQEGAYNSPLYFGNGTRLTVT.

The chain uses TRBV4-1 and TRBJ2-5; 7 nucleotides match TRBD1. There are 16 residues in the CDR3. The germline CDR1 and CDR2 sequences are MGHRA and YSYEKL. Losses at the gene ends were 3 bases for V and 2 bases for J; bases not matched to a gene: 9. CDR3 in amino acids: CASSQGPGQLQETQYF. The CDR3 coding sequence is TGCGCCAGCAGCCAGGGGCCGGGACAGCTTCAAGAGACCCAGTACTTC.

This clone was recorded once. J is TRBJ1-2 and V is TRBV6-5; the D gene is possibly TRBD1 (5 bases). This CDR3 is 14 amino acids long. CDR1 and CDR2 from the germline V gene are MNHEY and SVGAGI. V was clipped by 7 bases and J by 5 bases, with 17 bases between them. The CDR3 is CASNLGGGNYGYTF. CDR3 in DNA: TGTGCCAGCAACCTCGGGGGGGGTAATTATGGCTACACCTTC.

The chain joins TRBV27 to TRBJ1-6; no reliable D call. Trimming took 3 bases from V and 1 from J, leaving 16 bases between them. Looked up from germline, CDR1 is MNHEY and CDR2 is SMNVEV (reference sequence). This CDR3 has 18 amino acids. Here the CDR3 DNA reads TGTGCCAGCAGTTTGGCGGGCGCCGGGAGTTCCTATAATTCACCCCTCCACTTT. Translating gives CASSLAGAGSSYNSPLHF.

This chain joins TRBV5-5 and TRBJ1-1; TRBD1 is a possible D gene (5 bases). This CDR3 has 14 residues. In germline, CDR1 is SGHKS, CDR2 YYEKEE (reference sequence). Deletions cut 1 base from V and 4 bases from J, with 11 bases between. The CDR3 loop is CASSLSGRITEAFF. As DNA, the CDR3 is TGTGCCAGCAGCTTGTCAGGGAGGATCACTGAAGCTTTCTTT.

This sequence joins TRBV2 and TRBJ2-7, with D hard to call. The length of the CDR3 is 14 residues. V lost 9 bases and J lost 2, with 17 bases in between. Per the germline V gene, CDR1 is SNHLY and CDR2 is FYNNEI. The CDR3 sequence: CASRRPRIPYEQYF. For the CDR3, the DNA is TGTGCCAGTCGCCGGCCGAGGATCCCCTACGAGCAGTACTTC.

As regards this clone: In the same sample, other DNA sequences code for this CDR3. V and J are TRBV2 and TRBJ1-5; 7 positions match TRBD1. CDR1 and CDR2 (germline): SNHLY, FYNNEI. The V gene end was trimmed by 1 base and the J gene end by 0 bases; junction bases not matched to a gene: 9. This CDR3 is built from 18 residues. This chain's CDR3 is CASSEGQGYSNSNQPQHF. The CDR3 region has the DNA TGTGCCAGCAGTGAAGGACAGGGCTATTCAAATAGCAATCAGCCCCAGCATTTT.

A single count supports this clone. The rearrangement links TRBV6-1 to TRBJ2-7; TRBD2 matches 7 bases. V gave up 3 bases and J gave up 0 bases; unmatched junction bases: 5. CDR1 and CDR2 from the germline V gene are MNHNS and SASEGT. The CDR3 extends over 15 amino acids. CDR3 nucleotide sequence: TGTGCCAGCAGTGAGGGCAGGGACTACTCCTACGAGCAGTACTTC. Translation gives CASSEGRDYSYEQYF.